This T cell receptor beta chain was captured in a study of T-cell memory formation after mild COVID-19. Whole-study context: TCR clusters showed largely donor specificity. Study-wide results and caveats: A balance of CD4 and CD8 characterized clones contracting day 15 to 85, whereas later expanders leaned CD4+.

TCRdb redid the calling of the 5' RACE reads with MiXCR, one entry per CDR3 protein. This sample carries about 320,000 distinct CDR3 sequences, roughly an eighth of them seen once, and the ten largest clones take around 20%. The CDR3 covers 14 residues. V lost 4 bases and J 2 bases, leaving 12 bases between the germline ends. Germline values: CDR1 SGHRS, CDR2 YFSETQ. To note about this clonotype: No antigen is known for it.

This TCR came from a man aged 18 to 30 who had mild COVID-19 (a few samples of this study predate the infection). Cell type and time point are not known. Sequences were obtained from PBMCs or a T cell subset sorted from them (not recorded which). The chain links TRBV5-1 to TRBJ1-1; D possibly corresponds to TRBD1 (6 bases). The CDR3 loop is CASSAGHVNTEAFF. CDR3 bases: TGCGCCAGCAGCGCGGGACACGTTAACACTGAAGCTTTCTTT.